The next 11 T cell receptor beta chains were all read from a single sample in a study of Graves' ophthalmopathy and Graves' hyperthyroidism. RNA transcripts yielded amplified TCR beta CDR3 regions. RT-PCR was first run with HTBI primers, then multiplex PCR in a second round. A single record per CDR3 protein comes from TCRdb applying MiXCR to the multiplex PCR reads. The top ten hold 8.5% to 9.5% of the sample, which has some 210,000 distinct CDR3 sequences, 25% to 30% seen once. Material: peripheral blood. These receptors came from a man aged 50-60 years with Graves' ophthalmopathy.

This clonotype was seen ten or more times. This chain links TRBV11-2 with TRBJ2-7; TRBD1 agrees at 7 bases. Germline CDR1 is SGHAT and CDR2 is FQNNGV. V gave up 5 bases and J gave up 0 bases; unmatched junction bases: 4. This CDR3 has 14 residues. Here the CDR3 reads CASSETGRSYEQYF. DNA for the CDR3: TGTGCCAGCAGCGAGACAGGGCGCTCCTACGAGCAGTACTTC.

This clonotype showed up many times. V usage is TRBV20-1 and J usage is TRBJ2-4, with D perhaps matching TRBD2 (6 bases). Per germline, CDR1 DFQATT and CDR2 SNEGSKA (reference sequence). This CDR3 has 12 residues. Deletions cut 0 bases from V and 7 bases from J, with 7 bases between. The CDR3 DNA is TGCAGTGCTAGAGAAGGAGGGAACATTCAGTACTTC. It codes for CSAREGGNIQYF.

This chain links TRBV7-2 with TRBJ2-5; D not resolved. Trimming cost V 5 bases and J 5 bases, with 15 bases left between them. CDR3 size: 14 residues. CDR1 and CDR2 (germline): SGHTA, FQGNSA. CDR3 in amino acids: CASSADSARETQYF. The CDR3 DNA is TGTGCCAGCAGCGCCGACTCGGCCAGGGAGACCCAGTACTTC.

This clonotype appeared many times. The V and J genes are TRBV5-1 and TRBJ2-7, with D perhaps matching TRBD1 or TRBD2 (6 bases each). This CDR3 is built from 17 residues. Germline CDR1 SGHRS, CDR2 YFSETQ. Trimming shortened V by 0 bases and J by 0 bases, and 16 bases separated the two germline ends. This chain's CDR3 is CASSLDTGASSSYEQYF. In DNA form, the CDR3 reads TGCGCCAGCAGCTTGGATACGGGGGCTAGCTCCTCCTACGAGCAGTACTTC. Full variable domain (missing parts from reference TRBV5-1 and TRBJ2-7): KAGVTQTPRYLIKTRGQQVTLSCSPISGHRSVSWYQQTPGQGLQFLFEYFSETQRNKGNFPGRFSGRQFSNSRSEMNVSTLELGDSALYLCASSLDTGASSSYEQYFGPGTRLTVT.

This clonotype was recorded at least ten times. A clone one base away is much larger, so this may be a read error. The chain links TRBV4-1 to TRBJ2-5, with 9 bases fitting TRBD2. The V gene's germline CDR1 is MGHRA and CDR2 YSYEKL. The length of the CDR3 is 15 residues. The CDR3 coding sequence is TGCGCCAGCAGCCAAGTGGGTAGCGGGGGAGAGGCCCAGTACTTC. Protein product: CASSQVGSGGEAQYF.

The chain links TRBV27 to TRBJ2-7; D not certain. The CDR3 extends over 17 amino acids. Deletions cut 0 bases from V and 3 bases from J, with 18 bases between. Per the germline V gene, CDR1 is MNHEY and CDR2 is SMNVEV (reference sequence). The CDR3 DNA reads TGTGCCAGCAGTTTATCAAGTCTGGGCAGTTTATTCTACGAGCAGTACTTC. The encoded protein is CASSLSSLGSLFYEQYF.

In this sample, this clonotype turned up a few times. J is TRBJ2-2 and V is TRBV9, with 8 nucleotides matching TRBD2. V lost 0 bases and J lost 3; bases outside the gene matches: 10. The CDR3 is 18 residues long. Germline V lookup: CDR1 SGDLS, CDR2 YYNGEE. The CDR3 nucleotides are TGTGCCAGCAGCGTAGGTAATAGCGGGACACTAGACACCGGGGAGCTGTTTTTT. As protein: CASSVGNSGTLDTGELFF.

This clonotype showed up many times. J is TRBJ2-2 and V is TRBV19, with 8 bases that match TRBD2. Trimming cost V 7 bases and J 7 bases; bases outside gene matches: 11. Germline-derived CDR1 and CDR2 are LNHDA and SQIVND (reference sequence). This CDR3 is 15 amino acids long. CDR3: CASNEAGVSGGELFF. The CDR3 DNA reads TGTGCCAGTAATGAAGCGGGAGTCTCGGGCGGGGAGCTGTTTTTT.

The rearrangement links TRBV28 to TRBJ2-5, with 10 nucleotides matching TRBD1. Germline CDR1 reads MDHEN; CDR2 reads SYDVKM. This CDR3 region has 14 residues. After removal of 4 bases from V and 5 bases from J, the junction contained 4 bases not matched to a gene. The CDR3 loop reads CASSYGTGVETQYF. The CDR3 nucleotides are TGTGCCAGCAGTTACGGGACAGGGGTCGAGACCCAGTACTTC.

The chain uses TRBV28 and TRBJ1-1; the D is unclear. CDR1 is MDHEN and CDR2 is SYDVKM in the germline V gene. The CDR3 spans 11 residues. Trimming pared 7 bases from V and 7 bases from J, leaving 10 bases between. The CDR3 region has the DNA TGTGCCAGCACCCTACGGGGTGAAGCTTTCTTT. It translates to CASTLRGEAFF.

The chain uses TRBV6-1 and TRBJ1-2; 8 positions agree with TRBD1. The CDR3 runs 14 residues. The germline V gene has CDR1 MNHNS and CDR2 SASEGT. Germline trimming cut 6 bases from V and 2 bases from J; bases unmatched to any gene: 5. CDR3 sequence: CASRQGALNYGYTF. The CDR3 DNA reads TGTGCCAGCAGGCAGGGGGCACTCAACTATGGCTACACCTTC.